This TCR beta chain was documented in a study of T cell responses to AZD1222 COVID-19 vaccine. General study findings and limits: White British people made up most donors, females outnumbered males, and clonal diversity was possibly underestimated.

A note on this clone: Its antigen is as yet unknown.

This CDR3 has 16 residues. Trimming took 5 bases from V and 2 from J; bases not matched to a gene: 4. Per the germline V gene, CDR1 is SGHNT and CDR2 is YENEEA. Produced via immunoSEQ multiplex PCR; TCRdb's table is partial and in-frame only. The data show 150,000 to 200,000 clones, with about 91% seen just once and 1% to 1.5% held by the top ten. The chain recombines TRBV11-3 with TRBJ2-6; 9 bases are shared with TRBD1. The source is an adult who received the AZD1222 COVID-19 vaccine. The sequenced sample was peripheral blood, obtained 28 days after the second AZD1222 dose. The CDR3 here is CASSPGTGTGANVLTF. The CDR3 DNA reads as TGTGCCAGCAGCCCCGGGACAGGGACTGGGGCCAACGTCCTGACTTTC. The full variable domain, in which reference TRBV11-3 and TRBJ2-6 provide the parts outside the CDR3, is EAGVVQSPRYKIIEKKQPVAFWCNPISGHNTLYWYLQNLGQGPELLIRYENEEAVDDSQLPKDRFSAERLKGVDSTLKIQPAELGDSAVYLCASSPGTGTGANVLTFGAGSRLTVL.